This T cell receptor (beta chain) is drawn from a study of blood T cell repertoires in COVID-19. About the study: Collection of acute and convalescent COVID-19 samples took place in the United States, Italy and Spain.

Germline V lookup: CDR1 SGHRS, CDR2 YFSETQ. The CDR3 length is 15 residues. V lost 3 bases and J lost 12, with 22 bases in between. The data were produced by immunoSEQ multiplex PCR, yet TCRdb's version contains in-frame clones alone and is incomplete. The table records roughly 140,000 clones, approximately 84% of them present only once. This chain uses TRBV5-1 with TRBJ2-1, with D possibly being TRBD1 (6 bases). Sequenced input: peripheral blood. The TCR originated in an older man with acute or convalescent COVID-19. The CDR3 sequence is CASSSKTGKVGGQFF. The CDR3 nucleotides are TGCGCCAGCAGCTCAAAAACAGGGAAAGTAGGTGGGCAGTTCTTC.